The 16 T cell receptor beta chains in this list originate from one sample, sequenced in a study of graft-versus-host responses after intestinal transplantation. Data came from immunoSEQ multiplex PCR; TCRdb stores just in-frame clones and leaves some out. The sample lists roughly 120,000 clones, about 92% occurring once. No cognate antigen is known for these TCRs. The sequences come from unstimulated CD8+ T cells sorted from spleen or lymph node cells, collected before transplant. These receptors came from a human donor who was the organ donor for an intestinal transplant.

V usage is TRBV2 and J usage is TRBJ2-7, with 9 bases fitting TRBD1. Germline loops: CDR1 SNHLY, CDR2 FYNNEI. With 6 bases clipped from V and 7 bases from J, the junction kept 13 bases outside the gene matches. CDR3 length: 15 residues. This CDR3 reads CASRALGQGLTEQYF. Written as DNA, the CDR3 is TGTGCCAGCAGGGCCTTAGGACAGGGGCTTACGGAGCAGTACTTC.

In this sample, this clone turned up once. The chain recombines TRBV28 with TRBJ2-3; a possible D gene is TRBD2 (5 bases). The V and J ends lost 10 bases and 3 bases respectively, with 14 bases between them. This CDR3 has 13 amino acids. From germline, CDR1 is MDHEN and CDR2 SYDVKM. The DNA for the CDR3 is TGTGCCACTCGGACTTCCCCGACAGATACGCAGTATTTT. This encodes CATRTSPTDTQYF.

The gene calls are TRBV2 and TRBJ1-5; 11 positions match TRBD1. Trimming cost V 6 bases and J 4 bases; bases outside gene matches: 5. The CDR3 has 15 residues. Germline lookup yields CDR1 SNHLY and CDR2 FYNNEI. The CDR3 loop is CASRPGTGGNQPQHF. CDR3 DNA: TGTGCCAGCAGGCCCGGGACAGGGGGAAATCAGCCCCAGCATTTT.

The V call is TRBV29-1, the J call TRBJ2-1; no reliable D call. The CDR3 length is 13 residues. Per the germline V gene, CDR1 is SQVTM and CDR2 is ANQGSEA. Trimming took 8 bases from V and 0 from J, leaving 11 bases between them. The CDR3 DNA reads as TGCAGCTCTGGACGGAACTCCTACAATGAGCAGTTCTTC. Amino acids: CSSGRNSYNEQFF.

Turning to this clone: This same CDR3 is encoded by further DNA sequences in the sample. The chain carries TRBV19 and TRBJ1-1; D gene uncertain. From germline, CDR1 is LNHDA and CDR2 SQIVND (reference sequence). Trimming took off 1 base at V and 1 base at J, with 4 bases between the two ends. This CDR3 is built from 13 residues. CDR3 nucleotides: TGTGCCAGTAGTATAGGAGGGAACACTGAAGCTTTCTTT. Amino acid sequence: CASSIGGNTEAFF.

This clone occurred once. The DNA for the CDR3 is TGTGCCAGTAGTCCTGGTCTGGGGCCCTACGAGCAGTACTTC. Translation: CASSPGLGPYEQYF. This chain links TRBV19 with TRBJ2-7; tentative D call: TRBD1 (5 bases). This CDR3 region has 14 residues. Germline CDR1 reads LNHDA; CDR2 reads SQIVND (reference sequence). The V end lost 5 bases, the J end lost 2 bases, and 13 bases lay between the germline ends.

With respect to this clone: The junction departs from germline at one end; a sequencing error may be responsible. This rearrangement joins TRBV9 to TRBJ2-2; D is ambiguous. The germline gives CDR1 SGDLS, CDR2 YYNGEE. The CDR3 is made up of 14 amino acids. The CDR3, as DNA: TGTGCCAGCGGCGTAGCTTCCGCCACCGGGGAGCTGTTTTTT. This encodes CASGVASATGELFF.

This chain links TRBV5-1 with TRBJ2-5; no firm D call. The length of the CDR3 is 16 residues. Trimming cost V 3 bases and J 2 bases, with 17 bases left between them. Germline V gene sequence: CDR1 SGHRS, CDR2 YFSETQ. The CDR3 DNA is TGCGCCAGCAGCTCGCTGTGGACGGAAGCTCAAGAGACCCAGTACTTC. It yields the protein CASSSLWTEAQETQYF. Combining the CDR3 with reference TRBV5-1 and TRBJ2-5 gives the whole variable domain KAGVTQTPRYLIKTRGQQVTLSCSPISGHRSVSWYQQTPGQGLQFLFEYFSETQRNKGNFPGRFSGRQFSNSRSEMNVSTLELGDSALYLCASSSLWTEAQETQYFGPGTRLLVL.

V gene TRBV28 combines with J gene TRBJ1-2, with D perhaps TRBD1 (5 bases). V lost 4 bases, J lost 0 bases, and 18 bases lay in between. The CDR3 totals 17 residues. CDR1 and CDR2 (germline): MDHEN, SYDVKM. The CDR3 sequence is CASSSWGVSASNYGYTF. Here the CDR3 DNA reads TGTGCCAGCAGTTCATGGGGGGTGTCAGCCTCTAACTATGGCTACACCTTC.

About this clone itself: Germline is not matched at one junction end, which may reflect a read error. This chain uses TRBV29-1 with TRBJ1-2; 7 nucleotides line up with TRBD1. Per germline, CDR1 SQVTM and CDR2 ANQGSEA. This CDR3 region has 13 residues. CDR3 in DNA: TGCAGCGTTTCCGGGACAGATCTAGTATATCCGGCCTTC. Translated, it gives CSVSGTDLVYPAF. The entire variable domain, with the rest obtained from reference TRBV29-1 and TRBJ1-2, is as follows: SAVISQKPSRDICQRGTSLTIQCQVDSQVTMMFWYRQQPGQSLTLIATANQGSEATYESGFVIDKFPISRPNLTFSTLTVSNMSPEDSSIYLCSVSGTDLVYPAFGSGTRLTVV.

V gene TRBV28 combines with J gene TRBJ2-7, with D unresolved. The CDR3 loop spans 13 amino acids. Deletions cut 2 bases from V and 2 bases from J, with 7 bases between. From germline, CDR1 is MDHEN and CDR2 SYDVKM. CDR3 loop: CASSLDRAYEQYF. For the CDR3, the DNA is TGTGCCAGCAGTTTAGATCGGGCCTACGAGCAGTACTTC.

V and J are TRBV4-1 and TRBJ2-7; 9 bases are a match to TRBD2. This CDR3 spans 13 amino acids. Germline loops: CDR1 MGHRA, CDR2 YSYEKL. V lost 4 bases, J lost 2 bases, and 0 bases stayed unmatched. CDR3: CASSRTSAYEQYF. Here the CDR3 DNA reads TGCGCCAGCAGCCGGACTAGCGCCTACGAGCAGTACTTC.

The rearrangement uses TRBV4-1 and TRBJ1-5, with TRBD1 identical over 9 bases. The CDR3 covers 13 residues. The germline V gene encodes CDR1 MGHRA and CDR2 YSYEKL. The ends lost 4 bases at V and 7 bases at J; junction bases unmatched: 2. This CDR3 reads CASSRQGGQPQHF. DNA of the CDR3: TGCGCCAGCAGCCGACAGGGGGGACAGCCCCAGCATTTT.

The rearrangement joins TRBV4-1 to TRBJ2-1, with no clear D. V lost 0 bases to trimming and J lost 4 bases, with 7 bases between them. From germline, CDR1 is MGHRA and CDR2 YSYEKL. This CDR3 spans 14 amino acids. CDR3 nucleotide sequence: TGCGCCAGCAGCCAAGATGGGTATTACAATGAGCAGTTCTTC. It is translated as CASSQDGYYNEQFF.

The chain has TRBV27 and TRBJ2-7; D tentatively fits TRBD1 or TRBD2 (6 bases each). CDR1 is MNHEY and CDR2 is SMNVEV in the germline V gene (reference sequence). V dropped 4 bases and J dropped 2 bases, with 12 bases sitting between them. There are 14 residues in the CDR3. CDR3 bases: TGTGCCAGCAGTTACGGGGGCAACCCCTACGAGCAGTACTTC. This translates into CASSYGGNPYEQYF.

The chain is built from TRBV18 and TRBJ2-7; 15 bases are a match to TRBD2. J lost 3 bases, V lost 6 bases, and 21 bases had no gene match. The germline V gene has CDR1 KGHSH and CDR2 LQKENI. The CDR3 loop spans 21 amino acids. The DNA for the CDR3 is TGTGCCAGCTCCGGAGTCTCCCCGGGACTAGCGGGAGGTAAAGGGAACTACGAGCAGTACTTC. The encoded protein is CASSGVSPGLAGGKGNYEQYF.